The rows below give T cell receptor beta chains drawn from one sample of a study of response to subunit inactivated influenza vaccine. TCRdb used MiXCR to reprocess the RT-PCR reads, holding one entry per CDR3 protein. The data hold a few hundred thousand distinct CDR3 sequences, with 14% observed a single time. The material sequenced was PBMCs from blood, taken about 12 days after vaccination. These receptors all come from a man aged 50 to 60 who received an inactivated influenza vaccine. Each CDR3 is given with its conserved first and last residue. The D gene is left open where the match is weak. Rows give clone size only sometimes, using once, few, many, or a class for an expanded clone.

v_call	d_call	j_call	clone_size	cdr3_aa	cdr3_nt
TRBV15	TRBD2	TRBJ2-5	.	CATSTYLLAGETQYF	TGTGCCACCAGCACTTATCTTTTAGCGGGAGAGACCCAGTACTTC
TRBV7-2	TRBD2	TRBJ2-3	few	CASSSRTGGGPDTQYF	TGTGCCAGCAGCTCTCGGACCGGCGGGGGTCCAGATACGCAGTATTTT
TRBV28	TRBD1	TRBJ1-1	.	CASSSDRVYSNTEAFF	TGTGCCAGCAGTTCGGACAGGGTGTATTCGAACACTGAAGCTTTCTTT
TRBV11-3	.	TRBJ2-1	.	CASSLVEGLDHEQFF	TGTGCCAGCAGCTTAGTGGAGGGACTTGACCATGAGCAGTTCTTC
TRBV7-2	TRBD1	TRBJ2-1	many	CASSFEQGAYNEQFF	TGTGCCAGCAGCTTTGAACAGGGGGCCTACAATGAGCAGTTCTTC
TRBV7-2	.	TRBJ1-5	few	CASSLVGVGNQPQHF	TGTGCCAGCAGCTTAGTAGGGGTGGGCAATCAGCCCCAGCATTTT
TRBV20-1	.	TRBJ1-6	few	CSARPPGTDNSPLHF	TGCAGTGCTCGACCTCCCGGGACGGATAATTCACCCCTCCACTTT
TRBV6-5	TRBD2	TRBJ2-3	.	CASSYSGSATDTQYF	TGTGCCAGCAGTTACAGCGGGAGTGCCACAGATACGCAGTATTTT
TRBV12-3/TRBV12-4	.	TRBJ1-4	.	CASRFPNEKLFF	TGTGCCAGCAGGTTCCCGAATGAAAAACTGTTTTTT
TRBV28	TRBD2	TRBJ2-3	.	CASSARGLASTDTQYF	TGTGCCAGCAGCGCCAGGGGACTAGCGAGCACAGATACGCAGTATTTT
TRBV9	TRBD1	TRBJ1-2	.	CASSGPGTGYYGYTF	TGTGCCAGCAGTGGTCCCGGGACAGGATACTATGGCTACACCTTC
TRBV20-1	.	TRBJ2-5	once	CSAMSGRSETQYF	TGCAGTGCTATGTCAGGGAGGAGCGAGACCCAGTACTTC
TRBV20-1	.	TRBJ2-3	few	CSASYPSTDTQYF	TGCAGTGCTAGTTACCCGTCCACAGATACGCAGTATTTT
TRBV3-1	TRBD2	TRBJ2-2	.	CASSQERLAGVNTGELFF	TGTGCCAGCAGCCAAGAAAGACTAGCGGGAGTGAACACCGGGGAGCTGTTTTTT
TRBV4-2	TRBD2	TRBJ2-7	many	CASSQVSGRILHEQYF	TGTGCCAGCAGCCAGGTTAGCGGGAGGATTCTCCACGAGCAGTACTTC
TRBV7-2	TRBD2	TRBJ2-5	.	CASSLSDGRGVKYF	TGTGCCAGCAGCTTAAGCGACGGGAGGGGGGTTAAGTACTTC
TRBV27	.	TRBJ1-6	.	CASKRTDNSPLHF	TGTGCCAGCAAAAGGACAGATAATTCACCCCTCCACTTT
TRBV5-5	TRBD2	TRBJ2-3	.	CASSALAGTTDTQYF	TGTGCCAGCAGCGCACTAGCGGGCACCACAGATACGCAGTATTTT
TRBV6-2/TRBV6-3	.	TRBJ1-4	.	CASSLREVSTNEKLFF	TGTGCCAGCAGTCTTCGGGAGGTCTCAACTAATGAAAAACTGTTTTTT
TRBV12-3/TRBV12-4	.	TRBJ2-5	many	CASSLGGGRETQYF	TGTGCCAGCAGCTTGGGGGGGGGCAGAGAGACCCAGTACTTC
TRBV10-3	TRBD2	TRBJ2-7	.	CAISGGAGTFSSYEQYF	TGTGCCATCAGTGGTGGAGCGGGAACCTTCAGCTCCTACGAGCAGTACTTC
TRBV29-1	TRBD2	TRBJ2-3	few	CSVGVAGSTDTQYF	TGCAGCGTTGGGGTAGCGGGGAGCACAGATACGCAGTATTTT
TRBV11-2	.	TRBJ1-6	.	CASSLGPSGSPLHF	TGTGCCAGCAGCTTAGGACCCAGCGGTTCACCCCTCCACTTT
TRBV7-2	TRBD1	TRBJ1-1	.	CTSSLAQGAYTEAFF	TGTACCAGCAGCTTAGCACAGGGGGCGTATACTGAAGCTTTCTTT
TRBV28	.	TRBJ1-3	few	CASSFNFGNTIYF	TGTGCCAGCAGTTTCAATTTTGGAAACACCATATATTTT
TRBV24-1	TRBD1	TRBJ2-7	.	CATMGTGAEQYF	TGTGCCACCATGGGGACAGGGGCCGAGCAGTACTTC
TRBV7-6	.	TRBJ1-1	few	CASSLSGWVGTVDTEAFF	TGTGCCAGCAGCTTAAGCGGCTGGGTAGGTACAGTGGACACTGAAGCTTTCTTT
TRBV12-3/TRBV12-4	TRBD2	TRBJ2-1	.	CASRTAGGWFF	TGTGCCAGCAGGACCGCGGGGGGCTGGTTCTTC
TRBV7-8	.	TRBJ2-1	few	CASSFTAYNEQFF	TGTGCCAGCAGCTTCACTGCCTACAATGAGCAGTTCTTC
TRBV24-1	TRBD1	TRBJ2-1	.	CATSDLRDRGQFF	TGTGCCACCAGTGATTTGCGGGACAGGGGTCAGTTCTTC
TRBV5-1	TRBD1	TRBJ2-7	.	CASSLEGQGGQYF	TGCGCCAGCAGCTTGGAGGGACAGGGCGGGCAGTACTTC